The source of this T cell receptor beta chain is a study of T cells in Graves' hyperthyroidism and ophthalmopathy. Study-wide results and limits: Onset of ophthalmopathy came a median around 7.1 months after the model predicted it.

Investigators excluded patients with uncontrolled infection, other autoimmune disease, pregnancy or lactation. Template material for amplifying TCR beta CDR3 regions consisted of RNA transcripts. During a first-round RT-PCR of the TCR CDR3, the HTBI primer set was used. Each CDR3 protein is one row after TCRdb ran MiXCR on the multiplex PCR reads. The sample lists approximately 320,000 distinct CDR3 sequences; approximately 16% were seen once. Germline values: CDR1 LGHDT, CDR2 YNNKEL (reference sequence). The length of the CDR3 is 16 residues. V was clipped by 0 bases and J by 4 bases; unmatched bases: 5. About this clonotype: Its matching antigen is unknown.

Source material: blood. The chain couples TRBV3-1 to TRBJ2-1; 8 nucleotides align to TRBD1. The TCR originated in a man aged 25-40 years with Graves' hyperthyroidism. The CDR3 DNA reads TGTGCCAGCAGCCAAGATGCAGGGGGCCTATACAATGAGCAGTTCTTC. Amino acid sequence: CASSQDAGGLYNEQFF.